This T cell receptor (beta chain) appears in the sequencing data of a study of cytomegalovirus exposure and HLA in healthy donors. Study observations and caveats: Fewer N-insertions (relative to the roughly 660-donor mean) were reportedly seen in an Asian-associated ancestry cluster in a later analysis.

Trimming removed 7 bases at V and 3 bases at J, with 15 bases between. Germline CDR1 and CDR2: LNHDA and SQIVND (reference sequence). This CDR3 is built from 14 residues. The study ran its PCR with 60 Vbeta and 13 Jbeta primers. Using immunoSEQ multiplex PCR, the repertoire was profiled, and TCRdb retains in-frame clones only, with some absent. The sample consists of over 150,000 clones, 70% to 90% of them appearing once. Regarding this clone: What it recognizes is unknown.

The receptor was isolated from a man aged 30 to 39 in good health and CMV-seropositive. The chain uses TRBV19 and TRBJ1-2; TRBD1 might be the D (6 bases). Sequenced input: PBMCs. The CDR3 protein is CASTPQGSYYGYTF. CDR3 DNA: TGTGCCAGTACTCCCCAGGGGTCTTACTATGGCTACACCTTC.